Below are 29 T cell receptor beta chains sequenced from a single sample in a study of T cells in Graves' hyperthyroidism and ophthalmopathy. The source material, RNA transcripts, was used to amplify TCR beta CDR3 regions. During a first-round RT-PCR of the TCR CDR3, the HTBI primer set was used. Via MiXCR, TCRdb re-called the multiplex PCR reads, giving one row per CDR3 protein. Of some 550,000 distinct CDR3 sequences listed, less than 25% are singletons. The sequencing sample was made of blood. These receptors were obtained from a young man with Graves' hyperthyroidism.

This clonotype was picked up a small number of times. V gene TRBV7-8 combines with J gene TRBJ2-7; the D gene is possibly TRBD1 (6 bases). The CDR3 consists of 14 residues. V lost 10 bases to trimming and J lost 3 bases, with 19 bases between them. Looked up from germline, CDR1 is SGHVS and CDR2 is FQNEAQ. The DNA of the CDR3 is TGTGCCACCCGACCCGTGACAGGTCACTACGAGCAGTACTTC. Translated: CATRPVTGHYEQYF.

The chain has TRBV13 and TRBJ1-1; D possibly corresponds to TRBD1 (5 bases). V was clipped by 5 bases and J by 0 bases, with 13 bases between them. CDR1 is PRHDT and CDR2 is FYEKMQ in the germline V gene (reference sequence). CDR3 length: 15 residues. CDR3 sequence: CASSVTGEMNTEAFF. CDR3 coding DNA: TGTGCCAGCAGCGTTACAGGAGAAATGAACACTGAAGCTTTCTTT. The whole variable domain, filled in from reference TRBV13 and TRBJ1-1, reads AAGVIQSPRHLIKEKRETATLKCYPIPRHDTVYWYQQGPGQDPQFLISFYEKMQSDKGSIPDRFSAQQFSDYHSELNMSSLELGDSALYFCASSVTGEMNTEAFFGQGTRLTVV.

This clonotype was counted at least ten times. This rearrangement joins TRBV19 to TRBJ2-7, with D perhaps TRBD2 (6 bases). The CDR3 spans 13 residues. The germline V gene encodes CDR1 LNHDA and CDR2 SQIVND (reference sequence). V lost 5 bases and J 4 bases, leaving 12 bases between the germline ends. CDR3 DNA: TGTGCCAGTAGTGGGGGGTTCGGATACGAGCAGTACTTC. Translating it yields CASSGGFGYEQYF.

This chain joins TRBV27 and TRBJ2-7; D is possibly TRBD2 (5 bases). V lost 0 bases and J lost 0, with 12 bases in between. Germline V gene sequence: CDR1 MNHEY, CDR2 SMNVEV (reference sequence). The CDR3 runs to 16 residues. The CDR3 region is CASSLSEVTSSYEQYF. CDR3 coding DNA: TGTGCCAGCAGTTTATCGGAGGTTACGAGCTCCTACGAGCAGTACTTC.

This clonotype appeared once. This chain connects TRBV14 to TRBJ2-7, with D tentatively TRBD1 or TRBD2 (5 bases each). Germline V gene lookup returns CDR1 SGHDN and CDR2 FVKESK. The CDR3 sequence is 14 residues long. Trimming shortened V by 2 bases and J by 2 bases, and 10 bases separated the two germline ends. The CDR3 coding sequence is TGTGCCAGCAGCCAACGGGGCCAGCCCTACGAGCAGTACTTC. It encodes CASSQRGQPYEQYF.

In this sample, this clonotype turned up many times. J is TRBJ2-7 and V is TRBV12-3 or TRBV12-4; 9 bases line up with TRBD1. J gave up 6 bases and V 3 bases, and 6 bases lay outside the gene matches. The CDR3 runs to 14 residues. The CDR3 protein is CASSLGQGLPEQYF. As DNA, the CDR3 is TGTGCCAGCAGTTTGGGACAGGGATTACCCGAGCAGTACTTC.

This clonotype has a count of ten or more. The chain joins TRBV2 to TRBJ2-5; maybe TRBD1 (5 bases). CDR3 length equals 13 residues. V was pared by 3 bases and J by 9 bases, with 14 bases between. Per germline, CDR1 SNHLY and CDR2 FYNNEI. Written as DNA, the CDR3 is TGTGCCAGCAGTGACCTAGGGGATAGGGCCCAGTACTTC. Translating gives CASSDLGDRAQYF.

This clonotype was observed a handful of times. This chain joins TRBV6-5 and TRBJ2-7; 8 nucleotides line up with TRBD2. The CDR3 contains 14 residues. CDR1 and CDR2 (germline): MNHEY, SVGAGI. V shed 0 bases and J 4 bases; nucleotides not matched to a gene: 2. DNA of the CDR3: TGTGCCAGCAGTTACTCTAGCGGGATGTACGAGCAGTACTTC. Protein: CASSYSSGMYEQYF.

The chain employs TRBV5-1 and TRBJ2-7; 9 bases fit TRBD1. There are 18 residues in the CDR3. The V gene end was trimmed by 4 bases and the J gene end by 4 bases; junction bases not matched to a gene: 18. The germline V gene has CDR1 SGHRS and CDR2 YFSETQ. This CDR3 reads CASSVRVPGQGRKYEQYF. CDR3 DNA: TGCGCCAGCAGCGTACGGGTCCCGGGACAGGGACGAAAATACGAGCAGTACTTC.

This clonotype came up many times. The junction shows a germline mismatch at one end, possibly a read error. The rearrangement uses TRBV7-8 and TRBJ1-2; a possible D gene is TRBD1 (6 bases). The CDR3 is made up of 15 amino acids. Germline V gives CDR1 SGHVS, CDR2 FQNEAQ. Here the CDR3 DNA reads TGTGCCAGCAGCCTCCCGGGGGCGGGAATGGGGCACTACGACTTC. The encoded protein is CASSLPGAGMGHYDF.

This rearrangement joins TRBV5-1 to TRBJ1-1; 11 positions agree with TRBD1. After removal of 3 bases from V and 7 bases from J, the junction contained 2 bases not matched to a gene. Germline V gene data show CDR1 as SGHRS and CDR2 as YFSETQ. The CDR3 spans 13 residues. The CDR3 loop reads CASSYGTGGEAFF. In DNA form, the CDR3 reads TGCGCCAGCAGCTACGGGACAGGGGGTGAAGCTTTCTTT.

The CDR3 here is CSARGTSASETQYF. The DNA of the CDR3 is TGCAGTGCTAGAGGGACTAGCGCCTCCGAGACCCAGTACTTC. J is TRBJ2-5 and V is TRBV20-1; 9 nucleotides agree with TRBD2. Germline CDR1 is DFQATT and CDR2 is SNEGSKA (reference sequence). There are 14 residues in the CDR3. V lost 1 base to trimming and J lost 5 bases; unmatched junction nucleotides: 5.

This clonotype came up many times. The V call is TRBV6-5, the J call TRBJ2-7, with TRBD1 matching 9 bases. Trimming removed 5 bases from V and 6 bases from J; junction bases left unmatched: 5. This CDR3 is 13 amino acids long. The germline V gene encodes CDR1 MNHEY and CDR2 SVGAGI. The CDR3 sequence is CASSPLQGAEQYF. DNA of the CDR3: TGTGCCAGCAGTCCGTTACAGGGGGCCGAGCAGTACTTC.

In regard to this clonotype: This may stem from a read error, because a much larger clone lies one nucleotide away. The chain recombines TRBV6-5 with TRBJ1-6; D is unclear. Germline V CDR1 and CDR2: MNHEY, SVGAGI. V lost 0 bases and J 9 bases, leaving 12 bases between the germline ends. The CDR3 consists of 15 residues. CDR3 sequence reads: CASSYSTGGVSPLHF. The CDR3 bases are TGTGCCAGCAGTTACTCGACTGGTGGGGTTTCACCCCTCCACTTT.

This clonotype was seen ten or more times. Compared with germline, one end of the junction differs, possibly owing to a read error. This chain joins TRBV5-1 and TRBJ2-5; D ambiguous. Germline V gene sequence: CDR1 SGHRS, CDR2 YFSETQ. CDR3 length: 12 amino acids. CDR3 coding DNA: TGTGCCAGCAGCTTACGAAGGGAGACCCAGTACTTC. It translates to CASSLRRETQYF.

This clonotype was observed many times. The chain employs TRBV12-3 or TRBV12-4 and TRBJ2-5; 9 bases map to TRBD1. The CDR3 runs 13 residues. Losses at the gene ends were 6 bases for V and 1 base for J; bases not matched to a gene: 0. For the CDR3, the DNA is TGTGCCAGCAGGACAGGGGGCCAAGAGACCCAGTACTTC. This encodes CASRTGGQETQYF.

This clonotype showed up many times. The chain links TRBV20-1 to TRBJ2-7; 9 nucleotides align to TRBD1. Germline V gives CDR1 DFQATT, CDR2 SNEGSKA (reference sequence). The V and J ends lost 5 bases and 8 bases, in that order; junction bases with no gene match: 13. The CDR3 has 14 residues. CDR3 bases: TGCAGTGCTTCTACAGGGGGCGGGGACGACCAGCAGTACTTC. Translating it yields CSASTGGGDDQQYF.

In its sample, this clonotype was seen many times. The chain joins TRBV7-8 to TRBJ1-2, with 9 bases identical to TRBD1. The junction had 18 bases not matched to a gene; V was cut back by 6 bases and J by 4 bases. Germline CDR1 reads SGHVS; CDR2 reads FQNEAQ. CDR3 length: 18 residues. This CDR3 reads CASSRREQDRGSSYGYTF. The CDR3, as DNA: TGTGCCAGCAGTCGGAGGGAGCAGGACAGGGGATCGAGCTATGGCTACACCTTC. Filled out from reference TRBV7-8 and TRBJ1-2, the complete variable domain reads GAGVSQSPRYKVAKRGQDVALRCDPISGHVSLFWYQQALGQGPEFLTYFQNEAQLDKSGLPSDRFFAERPEGSVSTLKIQRTQQEDSAVYLCASSRREQDRGSSYGYTFGSGTRLTVV.

The V call is TRBV20-1, the J call TRBJ2-7; 9 nucleotides agree with TRBD2. V shed 1 base, J shed 3 bases, and the junction held 10 bases outside the gene matches. Looked up from germline, CDR1 is DFQATT and CDR2 is SNEGSKA (reference sequence). The CDR3 totals 16 residues. The CDR3 here is CSARGVIAGVRYEQYF. The DNA of the CDR3 is TGCAGTGCTAGAGGGGTAATAGCGGGAGTGCGCTACGAGCAGTACTTC.

Ten or more counts support this clonotype. The chain uses TRBV12-3 or TRBV12-4 and TRBJ2-5; tentatively, D is TRBD2 (6 bases). The CDR3 has 12 amino acids. The ends were cut back, 5 bases at V and 6 bases at J, with 10 bases in the middle. The CDR3 DNA follows: TGTGCCAGCAGTCCGGAGGGAAAGACCCAGTACTTC. Protein: CASSPEGKTQYF.

As regards this clonotype: This clone may be a read error of a much larger clone one base away. The V gene is TRBV20-1, the J gene TRBJ1-1, with D perhaps matching TRBD1 (5 bases). Germline CDR1 reads DFQATT; CDR2 reads SNEGSKA (reference sequence). The CDR3 spans 15 residues. Trimming cost V 0 bases and J 6 bases, with 17 bases left between them. The CDR3 DNA reads TGCAGTGCTAGAGATCCATTTGGAAGGGACTCTGAAGCTTTCTTT. Translating gives CSARDPFGRDSEAFF.

This clonotype was seen many times. The J gene is TRBJ2-7, the V gene TRBV28; 8 bases agree with TRBD1. This CDR3 spans 15 amino acids. Germline V gene data show CDR1 as MDHEN and CDR2 as SYDVKM. Germline trimming cut 8 bases from V and 4 bases from J; bases unmatched to any gene: 13. The CDR3 is CASCPPGQGKYEQYF. The CDR3, as DNA: TGTGCCAGCTGTCCCCCCGGACAGGGAAAGTACGAGCAGTACTTC.

This clonotype was seen ten or more times. This rearrangement joins TRBV24-1 to TRBJ1-1; a possible D gene is TRBD1 (5 bases). The CDR3 extends over 14 amino acids. Trimming removed 6 bases at V and 1 base at J, with 11 bases between. Germline V gene data show CDR1 as KGHDR and CDR2 as SFDVKD. CDR3 region: CATSKDSENTEAFF. CDR3 nucleotide sequence: TGTGCCACCAGTAAAGACAGCGAGAACACTGAAGCTTTCTTT.

This clonotype was detected ten times or more. The rearrangement joins TRBV6-5 to TRBJ1-6; a possible D gene is TRBD1 (6 bases). CDR3 size: 14 residues. Germline-derived CDR1 and CDR2 are MNHEY and SVGAGI. V shed 2 bases and J shed 5 bases, with 7 bases lying between them. The CDR3: CASSYHRDNSPLHF. The DNA for the CDR3 is TGTGCCAGCAGTTACCACAGGGATAATTCACCCCTCCACTTT.

CDR3 residues: CASSLGQGPNQPQHF. The CDR3 coding sequence is TGCGCCAGCAGCTTGGGACAGGGGCCGAATCAGCCCCAGCATTTT. The chain carries TRBV5-1 and TRBJ1-5; 8 positions match TRBD1. Germline-derived CDR1 and CDR2 are SGHRS and YFSETQ. This CDR3 is built from 15 residues. The trim removed 0 bases at V and 4 bases at J, leaving 3 bases unmatched.

The rearrangement joins TRBV5-1 to TRBJ1-2, with D maybe TRBD1 (5 bases). The germline CDR1 and CDR2 sequences are SGHRS and YFSETQ. V was cut by 4 bases and J by 1 base, with 11 bases left in between. The CDR3 loop spans 14 amino acids. The CDR3 loop reads CASSGDSFNYGYTF. The CDR3 coding sequence is TGCGCCAGCAGCGGAGACAGTTTTAACTATGGCTACACCTTC.

This clonotype was detected ten times or more. This chain links TRBV19 with TRBJ2-2, with 8 bases lining up with TRBD1. CDR3 length: 16 amino acids. The V gene end was trimmed by 2 bases and the J gene end by 5 bases; junction bases not matched to a gene: 7. Germline V gene lookup returns CDR1 LNHDA and CDR2 SQIVND (reference sequence). The DNA for the CDR3 is TGTGCCAGTAGTATAACGGGACAGGTCGAAACCGGGGAGCTGTTTTTT. Translated: CASSITGQVETGELFF.

This clonotype has at least ten counts. The chain carries TRBV29-1 and TRBJ1-1; TRBD1 matches at 8 bases. Germline V gives CDR1 SQVTM, CDR2 ANQGSEA. V lost 6 bases, J lost 2 bases, and 8 bases stayed unmatched. This CDR3 has 14 amino acids. The CDR3: CSVGKDRANTEAFF. The CDR3 DNA reads TGCAGCGTCGGGAAGGACAGGGCCAACACTGAAGCTTTCTTT. Looking up the rest from reference TRBV29-1 and TRBJ1-1 gives the full variable domain: SAVISQKPSRDICQRGTSLTIQCQVDSQVTMMFWYRQQPGQSLTLIATANQGSEATYESGFVIDKFPISRPNLTFSTLTVSNMSPEDSSIYLCSVGKDRANTEAFFGQGTRLTVV.

This clonotype has a count of ten or more. This sequence joins TRBV2 and TRBJ2-2; 11 bases align to TRBD2. This CDR3 is built from 17 residues. Germline CDR1 is SNHLY and CDR2 is FYNNEI. The ends lost 5 bases at V and 3 bases at J; junction bases unmatched: 8. In DNA, the CDR3 is TGTGCCAGCAGTACATTTCTAGCGGGGGGCGACACCGGGGAGCTGTTTTTT. Its protein product is CASSTFLAGGDTGELFF.